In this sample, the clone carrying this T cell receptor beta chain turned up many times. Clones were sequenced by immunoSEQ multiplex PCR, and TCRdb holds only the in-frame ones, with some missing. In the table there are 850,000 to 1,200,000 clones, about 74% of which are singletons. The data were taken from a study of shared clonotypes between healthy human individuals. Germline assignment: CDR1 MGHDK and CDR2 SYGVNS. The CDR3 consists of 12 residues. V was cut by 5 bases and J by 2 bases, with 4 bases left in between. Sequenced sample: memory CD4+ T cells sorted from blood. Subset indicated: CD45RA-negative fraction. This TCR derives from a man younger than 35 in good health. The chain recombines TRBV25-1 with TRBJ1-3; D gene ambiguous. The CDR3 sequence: CASSTPGNTIYF. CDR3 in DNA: TGTGCCAGCAGTACACCTGGAAACACCATATATTTT. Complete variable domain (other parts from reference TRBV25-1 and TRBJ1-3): EADIYQTPRYLVIGTGKKITLECSQTMGHDKMYWYQQDPGMELHLIHYSYGVNSTEKGDLSSESTVSRIRTEHFPLTLESARPSHTSQYLCASSTPGNTIYFGEGSWLTVV.